A selection of T cell receptor beta chains follows, all from one sample in a study of regulatory T cells in long-lasting Graves disease. TCRdb passed the multiplex PCR reads through MiXCR, listing each CDR3 protein once. Seen here are approximately 230,000 distinct CDR3 sequences, about 16% observed once, and the top ten hold roughly a fifth. Sample: peripheral blood mononuclear cells (PBMCs), taken at new diagnosis, from a patient treated with antithyroid drugs. Source of these receptors: a female donor with Graves disease. Each CDR3 is given with its conserved first and last residue. Each record gives: J gene, D gene, V gene, clone size, CDR3 protein, CDR3 DNA. D genes are given only for firm matches. Clone sizes are given selectively: once, few, many, or a class where the clone is expanded.

j_call: TRBJ2-7; d_call: -; v_call: TRBV30; clone_size: many; cdr3_aa: CAWSVHPYEQYF; cdr3_nt: TGTGCCTGGAGTGTACATCCCTACGAGCAGTACTTC
j_call: TRBJ2-1; d_call: TRBD2; v_call: TRBV9; clone_size: few; cdr3_aa: CASSAPGTSVYNEQFF; cdr3_nt: TGTGCCAGCAGCGCCCCGGGGACTAGCGTTTACAATGAGCAGTTCTTC
j_call: TRBJ2-1; d_call: TRBD2; v_call: TRBV20-1; clone_size: many; cdr3_aa: CSAPSTSGSNEQFF; cdr3_nt: TGCAGTGCGCCCTCCACTAGCGGGAGTAATGAGCAGTTCTTC
j_call: TRBJ2-7; d_call: -; v_call: TRBV10-2; clone_size: many; cdr3_aa: CASSDVGRGAEEQYF; cdr3_nt: TGCGCCAGCAGTGATGTGGGCAGGGGGGCGGAGGAGCAGTACTTC
j_call: TRBJ1-1; d_call: TRBD1; v_call: TRBV12-5; clone_size: many; cdr3_aa: CASGDAGGFEAFF; cdr3_nt: TGTGCTAGTGGTGACGCAGGGGGCTTTGAAGCTTTCTTT
j_call: TRBJ2-1; d_call: -; v_call: TRBV20-1; clone_size: many; cdr3_aa: CSATTGGVYNEQFF; cdr3_nt: TGCAGTGCTACCACGGGCGGGGTCTACAATGAGCAGTTCTTC
j_call: TRBJ2-1; d_call: -; v_call: TRBV10-3; clone_size: many; cdr3_aa: CAISGEETWYNEQFF; cdr3_nt: TGTGCCATCAGTGGCGAAGAAACTTGGTACAATGAGCAGTTCTTC
j_call: TRBJ1-6; d_call: -; v_call: TRBV30; clone_size: many; cdr3_aa: CAWSDGFNSPLHF; cdr3_nt: TGTGCCTGGAGTGATGGGTTTAACTCACCCCTCCACTTT
j_call: TRBJ2-5; d_call: -; v_call: TRBV3-1; clone_size: many; cdr3_aa: CASSQARAETQYF; cdr3_nt: TGTGCCAGCAGCCAAGCCAGGGCAGAGACCCAGTACTTC
j_call: TRBJ2-7; d_call: -; v_call: TRBV6-2/TRBV6-3; clone_size: few; cdr3_aa: CASREPGIYEQYF; cdr3_nt: TGTGCCAGCAGGGAACCGGGAATTTACGAGCAGTACTTC
j_call: TRBJ2-1; d_call: TRBD2; v_call: TRBV11-3; clone_size: many; cdr3_aa: CASSLVRGTIAHNEQFF; cdr3_nt: TGTGCCAGCAGCTTAGTACGGGGGACTATAGCCCACAATGAGCAGTTCTTC
j_call: TRBJ1-1; d_call: -; v_call: TRBV6-5; clone_size: -; cdr3_aa: CASSYSVRLNTEAFF; cdr3_nt: TGTGCCAGCAGTTACTCGGTCAGACTTAACACTGAAGCTTTCTTT
j_call: TRBJ1-2; d_call: TRBD1; v_call: TRBV18; clone_size: many; cdr3_aa: CASSLGQGTGYGYTF; cdr3_nt: TGTGCCAGCTCACTTGGACAGGGCACGGGCTATGGCTACACCTTC
j_call: TRBJ1-2; d_call: -; v_call: TRBV6-5; clone_size: many; cdr3_aa: CASSYSIGGYGYTF; cdr3_nt: TGTGCCAGCAGTTACTCGATAGGGGGCTATGGCTACACCTTC
j_call: TRBJ1-6; d_call: -; v_call: TRBV11-2; clone_size: many; cdr3_aa: CASSTTPGNSPLHF; cdr3_nt: TGTGCCAGCAGCACAACTCCGGGAAATTCACCCCTCCACTTT
j_call: TRBJ1-1; d_call: TRBD1; v_call: TRBV5-1; clone_size: many; cdr3_aa: CASSLDGTGQAFF; cdr3_nt: TGCGCCAGCAGCTTGGACGGGACAGGTCAAGCTTTCTTT
j_call: TRBJ2-7; d_call: TRBD1; v_call: TRBV11-2; clone_size: -; cdr3_aa: CASSPRGQGAYEQYF; cdr3_nt: TGTGCCAGCAGCCCGAGGGGACAGGGGGCCTACGAGCAGTACTTC
j_call: TRBJ1-2; d_call: -; v_call: TRBV15; clone_size: few; cdr3_aa: CATSAPSATVYGYTF; cdr3_nt: TGTGCCACCAGCGCCCCGTCCGCGACAGTCTATGGCTACACCTTC
j_call: TRBJ1-3; d_call: -; v_call: TRBV2; clone_size: -; cdr3_aa: CASRAGGAANTIYF; cdr3_nt: TGTGCCAGCAGGGCCGGGGGAGCGGCAAACACCATATATTTT
j_call: TRBJ2-7; d_call: -; v_call: TRBV5-4; clone_size: -; cdr3_aa: CASSFDVVYEQYF; cdr3_nt: TGTGCCAGCAGCTTCGATGTTGTCTACGAGCAGTACTTC
j_call: TRBJ2-7; d_call: -; v_call: TRBV30; clone_size: many; cdr3_aa: CAWRSWDTYEQYF; cdr3_nt: TGTGCCTGGAGATCGTGGGACACCTACGAGCAGTACTTC
j_call: TRBJ2-3; d_call: TRBD1; v_call: TRBV24-1; clone_size: -; cdr3_aa: CATSDSLTGVASTDTQYF; cdr3_nt: TGTGCCACCAGTGATTCGCTGACAGGGGTCGCCAGCACAGATACGCAGTATTTT
j_call: TRBJ2-5; d_call: TRBD1; v_call: TRBV14; clone_size: many; cdr3_aa: CASRGQNQETQYF; cdr3_nt: TGTGCCAGCAGGGGACAGAACCAAGAGACCCAGTACTTC
j_call: TRBJ2-1; d_call: -; v_call: TRBV2; clone_size: many; cdr3_aa: CASRELRTEKQFF; cdr3_nt: TGTGCCAGCAGAGAACTTAGGACCGAAAAGCAGTTCTTC
j_call: TRBJ2-1; d_call: TRBD2; v_call: TRBV18; clone_size: -; cdr3_aa: CASSPPEGLAGAEQFF; cdr3_nt: TGTGCCAGCTCACCACCTGAGGGACTAGCGGGAGCCGAGCAGTTCTTC
j_call: TRBJ2-5; d_call: -; v_call: TRBV24-1; clone_size: many; cdr3_aa: CATSDPGDDRETQYF; cdr3_nt: TGTGCCACCAGTGACCCAGGGGACGATAGGGAGACCCAGTACTTC
j_call: TRBJ2-1; d_call: TRBD2; v_call: TRBV12-3/TRBV12-4; clone_size: -; cdr3_aa: CASTLGGVQFF; cdr3_nt: TGTGCCAGCACCCTTGGGGGGGTGCAGTTCTTC
j_call: TRBJ2-1; d_call: -; v_call: TRBV7-3; clone_size: many; cdr3_aa: CASSLIGNYNEQFF; cdr3_nt: TGTGCCAGCAGCTTAATTGGAAATTACAATGAGCAGTTCTTC
j_call: TRBJ2-2; d_call: -; v_call: TRBV4-1; clone_size: many; cdr3_aa: CASSQAGSANTGELFF; cdr3_nt: TGCGCCAGCAGCCAAGCTGGCTCTGCGAACACCGGGGAGCTGTTTTTT
j_call: TRBJ1-1; d_call: TRBD1; v_call: TRBV5-4; clone_size: many; cdr3_aa: CASSLDPGGANTEAFF; cdr3_nt: TGTGCCAGCAGCTTGGACCCAGGGGGCGCGAACACTGAAGCTTTCTTT
j_call: TRBJ2-7; d_call: -; v_call: TRBV30; clone_size: -; cdr3_aa: CAWSYNAGAEQYF; cdr3_nt: TGTGCCTGGAGCTACAACGCAGGGGCCGAGCAGTACTTC
j_call: TRBJ1-1; d_call: TRBD1; v_call: TRBV9; clone_size: many; cdr3_aa: CASSVTGQGDTEAFF; cdr3_nt: TGTGCCAGCAGCGTTACCGGACAGGGAGACACTGAAGCTTTCTTT
j_call: TRBJ1-2; d_call: TRBD1; v_call: TRBV7-2; clone_size: -; cdr3_aa: CASSLNPGQGKDGYTF; cdr3_nt: TGTGCCAGCAGCTTAAACCCTGGACAGGGTAAAGATGGCTACACCTTC
j_call: TRBJ2-7; d_call: -; v_call: TRBV4-3; clone_size: many; cdr3_aa: CASSHGGGAEQYF; cdr3_nt: TGCGCCAGCAGCCATGGAGGGGGGGCCGAGCAGTACTTC
j_call: TRBJ1-5; d_call: -; v_call: TRBV12-3/TRBV12-4; clone_size: many; cdr3_aa: CASTLGLNQPQHF; cdr3_nt: TGTGCCAGCACCCTAGGGCTTAATCAGCCCCAGCATTTT
j_call: TRBJ2-1; d_call: TRBD1; v_call: TRBV12-3/TRBV12-4; clone_size: many; cdr3_aa: CASSDGTAKVYNEQFF; cdr3_nt: TGTGCCAGCAGTGACGGGACAGCGAAAGTCTACAATGAGCAGTTCTTC
j_call: TRBJ1-1; d_call: -; v_call: TRBV24-1; clone_size: many; cdr3_aa: CATSDLQRGAATEAFF; cdr3_nt: TGTGCCACCAGTGATTTGCAACGGGGGGCAGCAACTGAAGCTTTCTTT
j_call: TRBJ2-3; d_call: -; v_call: TRBV5-6; clone_size: once; cdr3_aa: CASSLVGGDRNTDTQYF; cdr3_nt: TGTGCCAGCAGCTTGGTGGGGGGCGATCGTAACACGGATACGCAGTATTTT
j_call: TRBJ2-7; d_call: TRBD1; v_call: TRBV3-1; clone_size: many; cdr3_aa: CASTQWGTGGYEQYF; cdr3_nt: TGTGCCAGCACCCAATGGGGGACAGGGGGGTACGAGCAGTACTTC
j_call: TRBJ2-2; d_call: -; v_call: TRBV28; clone_size: many; cdr3_aa: CASNLQTANTGELFF; cdr3_nt: TGTGCCAGCAATCTCCAGACAGCGAACACCGGGGAGCTGTTTTTT
j_call: TRBJ1-1; d_call: -; v_call: TRBV6-1; clone_size: many; cdr3_aa: CASRGAPGLKAFF; cdr3_nt: TGTGCCAGCAGGGGGGCCCCTGGCCTGAAGGCTTTCTTT
j_call: TRBJ1-2; d_call: TRBD1; v_call: TRBV6-2/TRBV6-3; clone_size: -; cdr3_aa: CASSEGADYGYTF; cdr3_nt: TGTGCCAGCAGTGAGGGGGCTGATTATGGCTACACCTTC
j_call: TRBJ1-2; d_call: -; v_call: TRBV18; clone_size: many; cdr3_aa: CASRAGGASYGYTF; cdr3_nt: TGTGCCAGCAGAGCGGGGGGCGCCAGCTATGGCTACACCTTC
j_call: TRBJ1-4; d_call: TRBD1; v_call: TRBV28; clone_size: many; cdr3_aa: CASSWVGTANEKLFF; cdr3_nt: TGTGCCAGCAGTTGGGTGGGGACAGCTAATGAAAAACTGTTTTTT
j_call: TRBJ2-7; d_call: TRBD1; v_call: TRBV5-5; clone_size: many; cdr3_aa: CASRTPGQPYEQYF; cdr3_nt: TGTGCCAGCAGAACTCCGGGACAGCCCTACGAGCAGTACTTC
j_call: TRBJ2-5; d_call: -; v_call: TRBV19; clone_size: many; cdr3_aa: CASSISPYQETQYF; cdr3_nt: TGTGCCAGTAGTATAAGCCCGTACCAAGAGACCCAGTACTTC
j_call: TRBJ2-3; d_call: -; v_call: TRBV20-1; clone_size: many; cdr3_aa: CSARDSGLSGDTQYF; cdr3_nt: TGCAGTGCTAGGGACTCTGGGCTTAGCGGAGATACGCAGTATTTT
j_call: TRBJ2-7; d_call: -; v_call: TRBV4-3; clone_size: many; cdr3_aa: CASSQEYEISYEQYF; cdr3_nt: TGCGCCAGCAGCCAAGAGTACGAGATCTCCTACGAGCAGTACTTC
j_call: TRBJ2-1; d_call: TRBD2; v_call: TRBV20-1; clone_size: -; cdr3_aa: CSARDYMASGKDEQFF; cdr3_nt: TGCAGTGCTAGAGATTATATGGCTAGCGGGAAGGATGAGCAGTTCTTC
j_call: TRBJ1-4; d_call: TRBD1; v_call: TRBV5-1; clone_size: many; cdr3_aa: CASRWGTATNEKLFF; cdr3_nt: TGCGCCAGCAGGTGGGGGACAGCAACTAATGAAAAACTGTTTTTT